This TCR beta chain was recorded in a study of vaccination and CD4 T cells after COVID-19. Study background: From HCoV-229E, HCoV-OC43, HCoV-NL63 and SARS-CoV-2, overlapping spike peptides were used to stimulate the cells. Control wells got either CEFX epitopes, HIV-1 Nef peptides, or no peptide at all.

Noted time point: late sampling 161 to 241 days after vaccination in a few convalescent patients. The treatment here: approximately 9-day PBMC culture with coronavirus spike peptide pools or control peptides (ViraFEST assay). The germline CDR1 and CDR2 sequences are LNHDA and SQIVND (reference sequence). This CDR3 has 14 residues. The V gene end was trimmed by 5 bases and the J gene end by 9 bases; junction bases not matched to a gene: 9. Study-level findings and limits: Spike mono-reactivity was evident in 304 of the 307 vaccine-specific clones derived from convalescent patients. There was no significant change from around 21 to 38 median reactive clonotypes.

This clonotype was picked up a small number of times. No antigen is known for it. With the Oncomine TCR Beta short-read assay, DNA from cultured CD4+ T cells was sequenced. MiXCR, applied by TCRdb to the PCR reads, yields one record per CDR3 protein. Of more than 20,000 distinct CDR3 sequences listed, 41% are singletons. This receptor was taken from a human donor who had recovered from COVID-19. Here the sequenced sample was CD4+ T cells from blood, cultured in vitro, taken about 7 months after SARS-CoV-2 vaccination. The gene calls are TRBV19 and TRBJ1-5; TRBD1 matches at 8 bases. CDR3 sequence: CASSEQGVKGPQHF. In DNA form, the CDR3 reads TGTGCCAGTAGTGAACAGGGGGTAAAGGGGCCCCAGCATTTT.